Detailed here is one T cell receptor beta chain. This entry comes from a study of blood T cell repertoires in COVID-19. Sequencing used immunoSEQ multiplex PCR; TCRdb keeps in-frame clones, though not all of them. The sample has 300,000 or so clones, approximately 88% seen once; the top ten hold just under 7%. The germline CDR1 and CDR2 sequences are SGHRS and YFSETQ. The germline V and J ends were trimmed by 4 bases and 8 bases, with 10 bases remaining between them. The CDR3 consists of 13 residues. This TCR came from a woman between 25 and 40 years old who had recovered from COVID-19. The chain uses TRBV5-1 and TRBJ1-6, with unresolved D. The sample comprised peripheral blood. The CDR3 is CASSLKIDSPLHF. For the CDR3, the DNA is TGCGCCAGCAGCCTAAAGATTGATTCACCCCTCCACTTT.